The 19 T cell receptor beta chains presented below share a single source sample, sequenced in a study of spatial heterogeneity in lung cancer. Regarding time point: sample taken at primary tumor resection. TCRdb recomputed calls from the 5' RACE reads with MiXCR, one row per CDR3 protein. Of some 83,000 distinct CDR3 sequences in the sample, 7% to 9% were seen once. Sample: PBMCs, taken at surgery. The receptor set was obtained from a male donor with early-stage non-small cell lung cancer.

The rearrangement links TRBV2 to TRBJ1-5; possibly TRBD1 for D (5 bases). The V end lost 4 bases, the J end lost 5 bases, and 9 bases lay between the germline ends. This CDR3 has 13 residues. CDR1 is SNHLY and CDR2 is FYNNEI in the germline V gene. The CDR3 sequence is CASSVQEDQPQHF. The CDR3 DNA follows: TGTGCCAGCAGTGTACAGGAGGATCAGCCCCAGCATTTT.

This clonotype was observed many times. V usage is TRBV7-2 and J usage is TRBJ2-1; 12 nucleotides line up with TRBD2. J was trimmed by 4 bases and V by 1 base; bases with no gene match: 2. The length of the CDR3 is 16 residues. Germline CDR1 and CDR2: SGHTA and FQGNSA. The CDR3 reads CASSLEGTSGYNEQFF. CDR3 nucleotide sequence: TGTGCCAGCAGCTTAGAAGGGACTAGCGGGTACAATGAGCAGTTCTTC.

This clonotype was recorded at least ten times. The gene calls are TRBV20-1 and TRBJ2-2, with 10 bases identical to TRBD2. Germline loops: CDR1 DFQATT, CDR2 SNEGSKA (reference sequence). The junction had 6 bases not matched to a gene; V was cut back by 1 base and J by 7 bases. This CDR3 has 15 amino acids. The CDR3 coding sequence is TGCAGTGCTAGAGGTAGCGGGAGGATCGACGGGGAGCTGTTTTTT. Protein: CSARGSGRIDGELFF.

This chain connects TRBV30 to TRBJ2-1, with D hard to call. V was clipped by 2 bases and J by 12 bases, with 17 bases between them. This CDR3 region has 13 residues. Germline lookup yields CDR1 GTSNPN and CDR2 SVGIG (reference sequence). The chain's CDR3 is CAWSPGPKGWQFF. DNA for the CDR3: TGTGCCTGGAGTCCCGGGCCAAAAGGGTGGCAGTTCTTC.

This clonotype has a count of ten or more. V gene TRBV9 combines with J gene TRBJ2-1, with D tentatively TRBD1 (5 bases). Per germline, CDR1 SGDLS and CDR2 YYNGEE. V lost 7 bases and J lost 0, with 8 bases in between. This CDR3 has 13 residues. In DNA form, the CDR3 reads TGTGCCAGCCGCGACAGCTCCTACAATGAGCAGTTCTTC. Translation gives CASRDSSYNEQFF.

This clonotype was counted at least ten times. The chain combines TRBV29-1 with TRBJ1-1; the D is unclear. The germline V gene has CDR1 SQVTM and CDR2 ANQGSEA. This CDR3 spans 12 amino acids. V was clipped by 4 bases and J by 3 bases, with 9 bases between them. CDR3 residues: CSVGVSDTEAFF. In DNA form, the CDR3 reads TGCAGCGTTGGGGTCTCCGACACTGAAGCTTTCTTT.

This clonotype was counted a few times. This sequence joins TRBV5-1 and TRBJ1-1; D unclear. CDR1 and CDR2 from the germline V gene are SGHRS and YFSETQ. Trimming removed 0 bases from V and 3 bases from J, with 12 bases in between. The CDR3 is 15 residues long. The CDR3 region has the DNA TGCGCCAGCAGCTTGGCGGCTGGCGGCGACACTGAAGCTTTCTTT. This gives the protein CASSLAAGGDTEAFF.

This clonotype was seen at least ten times. This chain joins TRBV18 and TRBJ1-5; 7 bases align to TRBD1. The CDR3 contains 13 residues. V was pared by 8 bases and J by 4 bases, with 5 bases of the junction left unmatched. CDR1 KGHSH and CDR2 LQKENI come from the germline V gene. The CDR3 reads CASTGDPNQPQHF. CDR3 coding DNA: TGTGCCAGCACAGGGGACCCGAATCAGCCCCAGCATTTT.

The chain employs TRBV20-1 and TRBJ2-2; TRBD2 aligns across 7 bases. Unmatched junction bases numbered 8, after V lost 1 base and J lost 6 bases. Germline CDR1 is DFQATT and CDR2 is SNEGSKA (reference sequence). The CDR3 sequence is 15 residues long. The DNA for the CDR3 is TGCAGTGCTAGAGTGGGAGGGCCTGAAGCCGGGGAGCTGTTTTTT. It translates to CSARVGGPEAGELFF.

This clonotype was seen only a few times. Here the CDR3 reads CASSGRGSGSTHEQYF. The CDR3 DNA is TGTGCCAGCAGTGGCCGAGGCAGCGGGAGTACCCACGAGCAGTACTTC. This rearrangement joins TRBV2 to TRBJ2-7, with 8 bases identical to TRBD2. Germline values: CDR1 SNHLY, CDR2 FYNNEI. V lost 4 bases to trimming and J lost 5 bases; unmatched junction nucleotides: 13. This CDR3 is built from 16 residues.

This clonotype came up a few times. The chain employs TRBV7-7 and TRBJ2-7; D unresolved. Trimming left V 5 bases short and J 7 bases short, with 12 bases between. Germline CDR1 SSHAT, CDR2 FNYEAQ (reference sequence). The CDR3 contains 12 residues. The CDR3: CASSLILGEQYF. Written as DNA, the CDR3 is TGTGCCAGCAGCCTGATCCTGGGGGAGCAGTACTTC.

This clonotype came up many times. The V gene is TRBV18, the J gene TRBJ2-3; D is undetermined. In germline, CDR1 is KGHSH, CDR2 LQKENI. Deletions cut 2 bases from V and 6 bases from J, with 9 bases between. The CDR3 contains 13 residues. The chain's CDR3 is CASSPNGWDTQYF. The CDR3 bases are TGTGCCAGCTCACCAAACGGATGGGATACGCAGTATTTT.

In this sample, this clonotype turned up a few times. The genes are TRBV6-2 or TRBV6-3 and TRBJ2-7; 10 nucleotides align to TRBD2. The V gene end was trimmed by 10 bases and the J gene end by 12 bases; junction bases not matched to a gene: 12. Germline loops: CDR1 MNHEY, CDR2 SVGEGT. The CDR3 sequence is 12 residues long. CDR3: CATASGSLRLYF. CDR3 nucleotide sequence: TGTGCCACCGCTAGCGGGAGCCTTCGCTTGTACTTC.

This clonotype has a count of ten or more. The genes are TRBV20-1 and TRBJ2-3; perhaps TRBD2 as D (6 bases). The CDR3 is made up of 14 amino acids. V was cut by 0 bases and J by 6 bases, with 13 bases left in between. Germline CDR1 is DFQATT and CDR2 is SNEGSKA (reference sequence). This chain's CDR3 is CSARDNRRVDTQYF. The CDR3 nucleotides are TGCAGTGCTAGAGATAATAGGAGGGTGGATACGCAGTATTTT.

The chain carries TRBV29-1 and TRBJ2-7, with D possibly being TRBD2 (6 bases). The CDR3 has 17 residues. Germline V lookup: CDR1 SQVTM, CDR2 ANQGSEA. With 0 bases removed from V and 1 base from J, the gap between germline ends came to 19 bases. The CDR3, as DNA: TGCAGCGTTGAAGATCCTCACGCGCGGGGCTCTTCCTACGAGCAGTACTTC. Translating gives CSVEDPHARGSSYEQYF.

This clonotype occurred many times. This chain connects TRBV29-1 to TRBJ2-7; D ambiguous. With 5 bases removed from V and 3 bases from J, the gap between germline ends came to 11 bases. The CDR3 runs to 12 residues. The germline V gene encodes CDR1 SQVTM and CDR2 ANQGSEA. The CDR3 reads CSVSDFGYEQYF. The DNA of the CDR3 is TGCAGCGTTAGTGACTTCGGCTACGAGCAGTACTTC.

This clonotype was detected only a few times. The chain joins TRBV9 to TRBJ1-1, with TRBD1 matching 7 bases. The CDR3 loop spans 13 amino acids. CDR1 SGDLS and CDR2 YYNGEE come from the germline V gene. V dropped 4 bases and J dropped 3; count of bases not matched to a gene: 3. The CDR3 is CASSPTGDTEAFF. Here the CDR3 DNA reads TGTGCCAGCAGCCCTACAGGGGACACTGAAGCTTTCTTT.

This clonotype has more than one count but fewer than ten. The rearrangement uses TRBV10-1 and TRBJ2-3; maybe TRBD1 (6 bases). V shed 8 bases and J shed 3 bases, with 15 bases lying between them. This CDR3 spans 14 amino acids. Germline assignment: CDR1 WNHNN and CDR2 SYGVQD (reference sequence). Written as DNA, the CDR3 is TGCGCCAGCGCGAGGACCCAGGGGACAGATACGCAGTATTTT. It is translated as CASARTQGTDTQYF.

In this sample, this clonotype turned up many times. The V and J genes are TRBV3-1 and TRBJ1-1, with a tentative D call TRBD1 (6 bases). Germline V gene data show CDR1 as LGHDT and CDR2 as YNNKEL (reference sequence). The CDR3 totals 14 residues. V lost 3 bases, J lost 1 base, and 9 bases lay in between. The CDR3 DNA reads TGTGCCAGCAGCCAGCTACAGGGGAACACTGAAGCTTTCTTT. Its translation is CASSQLQGNTEAFF.